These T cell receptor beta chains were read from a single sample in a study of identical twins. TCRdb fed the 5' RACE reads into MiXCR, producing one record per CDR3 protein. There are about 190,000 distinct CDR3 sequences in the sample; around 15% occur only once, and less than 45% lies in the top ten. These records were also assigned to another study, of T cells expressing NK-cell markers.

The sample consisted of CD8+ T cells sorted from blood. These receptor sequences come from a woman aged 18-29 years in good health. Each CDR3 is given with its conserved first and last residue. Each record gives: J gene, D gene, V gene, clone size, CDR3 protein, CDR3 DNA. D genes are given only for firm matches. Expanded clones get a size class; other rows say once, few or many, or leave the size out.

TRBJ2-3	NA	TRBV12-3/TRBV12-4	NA	CASRWGSDTQYF	TGTGCCAGCAGATGGGGTTCAGATACGCAGTATTTT
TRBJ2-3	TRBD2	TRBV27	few	CASALAGLIPDTQYF	TGTGCCAGCGCTCTAGCGGGTCTGATCCCAGATACGCAGTATTTT
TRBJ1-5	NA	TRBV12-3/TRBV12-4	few	CASSPGLEPQHF	TGTGCCAGCAGCCCCGGACTCGAGCCCCAGCATTTT
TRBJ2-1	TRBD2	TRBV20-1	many	CSVQLAEWDEQFF	TGCAGTGTGCAACTAGCGGAGTGGGATGAGCAGTTCTTC
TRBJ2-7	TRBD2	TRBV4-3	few	CASSQELGTSVTYEQYF	TGCGCCAGCAGCCAAGAACTCGGGACTAGCGTAACCTACGAGCAGTACTTC
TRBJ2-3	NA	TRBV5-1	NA	CASSLGADPRADTQYF	TGCGCCAGCAGCTTGGGTGCGGACCCGCGAGCAGATACGCAGTATTTT
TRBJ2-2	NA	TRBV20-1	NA	CSARAGRENTGELFF	TGCAGTGCTAGAGCGGGGCGGGAGAACACCGGGGAGCTGTTTTTT
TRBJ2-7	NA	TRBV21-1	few	CASMPRYGKAYEQYF	TGTGCCAGCATGCCCCGCTATGGTAAAGCCTACGAGCAGTACTTC
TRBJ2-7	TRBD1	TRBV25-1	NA	CASSEHRGPYEQYF	TGTGCCAGCAGTGAACACAGGGGTCCCTACGAGCAGTACTTC
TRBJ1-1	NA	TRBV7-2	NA	CASSLEVEDTEAFF	TGTGCCAGCAGCTTAGAGGTGGAAGACACTGAAGCTTTCTTT
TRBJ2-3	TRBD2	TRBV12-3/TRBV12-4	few	CASSLLAGGPPGGTQYF	TGTGCCAGCAGTTTACTAGCGGGGGGGCCACCGGGAGGTACGCAGTATTTT
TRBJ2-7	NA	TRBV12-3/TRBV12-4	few	CASSNTGSAYEQYF	TGTGCCAGCAGTAATACAGGGTCAGCCTACGAGCAGTACTTC
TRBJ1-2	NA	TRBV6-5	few	CASSYRTATNYGYTF	TGTGCCAGCAGTTACCGTACGGCCACTAACTATGGCTACACCTTC
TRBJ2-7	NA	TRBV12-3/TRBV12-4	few	CASSFRVAEQYF	TGTGCCAGCAGTTTTCGGGTGGCCGAGCAGTACTTC
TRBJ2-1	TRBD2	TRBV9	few	CASTSLGLGEQFF	TGTGCCAGCACATCTTTGGGACTAGGGGAGCAGTTCTTC
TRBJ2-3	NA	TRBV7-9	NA	CASSLGETGRTDTQYF	TGTGCCAGCAGCCTAGGGGAGACAGGCCGCACAGATACGCAGTATTTT
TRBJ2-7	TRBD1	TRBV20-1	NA	CSAPGQGAYEQYF	TGCAGTGCTCCGGGACAGGGGGCTTACGAGCAGTACTTC
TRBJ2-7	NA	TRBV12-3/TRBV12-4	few	CASSLGSGRYEQYF	TGTGCCAGCAGTTTAGGCTCAGGGAGGTACGAGCAGTACTTC
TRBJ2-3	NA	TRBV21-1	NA	CASRKNRTARRGDTQYF	TGTGCCAGCAGGAAAAACAGGACGGCAAGGAGAGGGGATACGCAGTATTTT
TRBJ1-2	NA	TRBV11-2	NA	CASTAGLNYGYTF	TGTGCCAGCACCGCGGGCCTTAACTATGGCTACACCTTC
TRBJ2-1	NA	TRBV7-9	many	CASSPTLLGADNEQFF	TGTGCCAGCAGCCCAACTCTACTAGGGGCAGACAATGAGCAGTTCTTC
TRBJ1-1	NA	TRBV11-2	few	CASSLDPGVLTEAFF	TGTGCCAGCAGCTTAGATCCGGGGGTTCTCACTGAAGCTTTCTTT